Below, 8 T cell receptor beta chains from the same sample are listed, as sequenced in a study of T cells in Graves' hyperthyroidism and ophthalmopathy. From RNA transcripts, TCR beta CDR3 regions were amplified. HTBI primers were employed in a first-round RT-PCR of the TCR CDR3. TCRdb redid the calling of the multiplex PCR reads with MiXCR, one entry per CDR3 protein. In the table there are approximately 430,000 distinct CDR3 sequences, approximately 14% of which are singletons. Sequenced input: blood. The receptor source for this set is a woman between 18 and 30 years old with Graves' hyperthyroidism.

This clonotype has a single count. V gene TRBV10-1 combines with J gene TRBJ2-7, with D perhaps TRBD2 (7 bases). The CDR3 has 17 residues. Trimming cost V 10 bases and J 2 bases, with 27 bases left between them. In germline, CDR1 is WNHNN, CDR2 SYGVQD (reference sequence). CDR3 residues: CAMKGGRTTLSAYEQYF. CDR3 DNA sequence: TGCGCCATGAAGGGGGGGCGAACTACTTTATCGGCCTACGAGCAGTACTTC.

This clonotype has at least ten counts. CDR3: CASSSRSNTDTQYF. DNA for the CDR3: TGTGCCAGCAGTTCTCGTTCCAACACAGATACGCAGTATTTT. The V gene is TRBV27, the J gene TRBJ2-3; D call uncertain. The CDR3 is 14 amino acids. Germline V gene lookup returns CDR1 MNHEY and CDR2 SMNVEV (reference sequence). Trimming shortened V by 4 bases and J by 2 bases, and 10 bases separated the two germline ends.

This clonotype was picked up many times. The J gene is TRBJ2-7, the V gene TRBV18; no definite D call. V was pared by 4 bases and J by 2 bases, with 12 bases between. Per germline, CDR1 KGHSH and CDR2 LQKENI. This CDR3 spans 14 amino acids. The chain's CDR3 is CASSHLIWPYEQYF. CDR3 nucleotide sequence: TGTGCCAGCTCACACCTCATTTGGCCCTACGAGCAGTACTTC.

The sample holds many counts of this clonotype. V and J are TRBV6-6 and TRBJ2-7; D is ambiguous. This CDR3 contains 13 residues. Germline CDR1 MNHNY, CDR2 SVGAGI (reference sequence). V lost 3 bases and J 9 bases, leaving 15 bases between the germline ends. This chain's CDR3 is CASSYSDGRTQYF. The CDR3 nucleotides are TGTGCCAGCAGTTATTCGGACGGCCGGACGCAGTACTTC.

This clonotype was detected ten times or more. This sequence joins TRBV2 and TRBJ2-7, with 7 bases matching TRBD2. J gave up 2 bases and V 8 bases, and 3 bases lay outside the gene matches. Germline V CDR1 and CDR2: SNHLY, FYNNEI. CDR3 length: 12 residues. CDR3 loop: CASSSGTYEQYF. The DNA of the CDR3 is TGTGCCAGCTCTAGCGGCACCTACGAGCAGTACTTC.

This clonotype has a count of ten or more. The chain carries TRBV5-1 and TRBJ2-7; possibly TRBD1 for D (5 bases). The CDR3 extends over 13 amino acids. V lost 2 bases to trimming and J lost 0 bases, with 6 bases between them. CDR1 is SGHRS, CDR2 YFSETQ, per germline. As DNA, the CDR3 is TGCGCCAGCAGCTTTCAGGGCTCCTACGAGCAGTACTTC. Translated, it gives CASSFQGSYEQYF.

A note on this clonotype: A much bigger clone sits one base away, suggesting this may be a read error. This sequence joins TRBV12-3 or TRBV12-4 and TRBJ1-2, with 7 bases identical to TRBD1. The CDR3 consists of 15 residues. This CDR3 is CASSWAATGKYGYIF. Written as DNA, the CDR3 is TGTGCCAGCAGTTGGGCAGCGACAGGGAAATATGGCTACATCTTC.

A few counts support this clonotype. The rearrangement joins TRBV4-1 to TRBJ2-3; D is possibly TRBD1 (5 bases). CDR1 MGHRA and CDR2 YSYEKL come from the germline V gene. The CDR3 extends over 16 amino acids. Trimming left V 2 bases short and J 0 bases short, with 12 bases between. The CDR3 protein is CASSQKAGSSTDTQYF. As DNA, the CDR3 is TGCGCCAGCAGCCAAAAGGCAGGGTCAAGCACAGATACGCAGTATTTT.